This T cell receptor beta chain was retrieved from a study of cytomegalovirus exposure and HLA in healthy donors. Study-wide background: Counted in an early data release were about 85 million unique TCRs from HLA-typed donors.

13 Jbeta primers and 60 Vbeta primers were used for the PCR. The data were produced by immunoSEQ multiplex PCR, yet TCRdb's version contains in-frame clones alone and is incomplete. The profile shows around 90,000 clones, less than 70% of them singletons. The V gene end was trimmed by 4 bases and the J gene end by 3 bases; junction bases not matched to a gene: 6. From germline, CDR1 is SGHNT and CDR2 YYREEE (reference sequence). This CDR3 contains 15 residues. This chain links TRBV5-4 with TRBJ2-3; 9 bases are a match to TRBD1. The sequencing sample was made of PBMCs. This clonotype originated in a human donor in good health. CDR3: CASSQMGQGTDTQYF. CDR3 in DNA: TGTGCCAGCAGCCAAATGGGACAGGGAACAGATACGCAGTATTTT.